Each of the 27 T cell receptor beta chains below was sequenced from the same sample in a study of blood T cell repertoires in COVID-19. The protocol was immunoSEQ multiplex PCR, while the TCRdb copy is restricted to in-frame clones and leaves out a portion. The sample lists about 120,000 clones, over 85% seen once, with about 3.5% in the top ten. The sample taken for sequencing was peripheral blood. The receptors were sampled from a man over 45 with active COVID-19.

The chain links TRBV19 to TRBJ2-1; D possibly corresponds to TRBD2 (7 bases). Trimming stripped 5 bases from V and 0 bases from J, with 14 bases between. Germline V gene sequence: CDR1 LNHDA, CDR2 SQIVND (reference sequence). The CDR3 is 16 residues long. Written as DNA, the CDR3 is TGTGCCAGTAGTCCGCCGGGGGGCCGCTCCTACAATGAGCAGTTCTTC. Translating gives CASSPPGGRSYNEQFF.

The chain joins TRBV4-1 to TRBJ2-6; 10 positions match TRBD1. The V gene's germline CDR1 is MGHRA and CDR2 YSYEKL. The CDR3 is 17 amino acids. With 0 bases clipped from V and 10 bases from J, the junction kept 9 bases outside the gene matches. The CDR3 sequence is CASSQDWAPGQGNVLTF. CDR3 DNA: TGCGCCAGCAGCCAAGATTGGGCCCCGGGACAGGGGAACGTCCTGACTTTC.

This chain connects TRBV11-3 to TRBJ2-1, with TRBD2 matching over 7 bases. V shed 5 bases, J shed 9 bases, and the junction held 10 bases outside the gene matches. This CDR3 is 14 amino acids long. Germline-derived CDR1 and CDR2 are SGHNT and YENEEA. This CDR3 reads CASSPQGGYGEQFF. Here the CDR3 DNA reads TGTGCCAGCAGCCCCCAGGGAGGGTATGGTGAGCAGTTCTTC.

The chain couples TRBV2 to TRBJ2-1, with D maybe TRBD2 (6 bases). The germline gives CDR1 SNHLY, CDR2 FYNNEI. The germline V and J ends were trimmed by 7 bases and 9 bases, with 19 bases remaining between them. This CDR3 spans 14 amino acids. This CDR3 is CASKGTGSGFEQFF. The CDR3 DNA sequence: TGTGCCAGCAAAGGGACTGGGAGCGGGTTTGAGCAGTTCTTC.

The chain carries TRBV5-1 and TRBJ1-5, with D uncertain. This CDR3 is built from 14 residues. The germline V gene encodes CDR1 SGHRS and CDR2 YFSETQ. The V end lost 0 bases, the J end lost 8 bases, and 12 bases lay between the germline ends. CDR3 protein: CASSLDGNKKPQHF. In DNA form, the CDR3 reads TGCGCCAGCAGCTTGGACGGGAATAAGAAGCCCCAGCATTTT.

The chain employs TRBV2 and TRBJ1-1; 7 nucleotides align to TRBD1. Trimming at V came to 5 bases and at J to 3 bases, leaving 3 bases not matched to a gene. The germline V gene has CDR1 SNHLY and CDR2 FYNNEI. This CDR3 has 13 amino acids. The CDR3 coding sequence is TGTGCCAGCAGTCAACAGGGGCACACTGAAGCTTTCTTT. This encodes CASSQQGHTEAFF.

This clone was seen once. The chain uses TRBV11-2 and TRBJ1-2, with TRBD1 as a possible D gene (5 bases). This CDR3 is built from 13 residues. Between the trimmed V and J ends, which lost 2 bases and 7 bases, there was a span of 11 bases. Looked up from germline, CDR1 is SGHAT and CDR2 is FQNNGV. The CDR3, as DNA: TGTGCCAGCAGCTTATACCAGGGTCTTGGCTACACCTTC. This encodes CASSLYQGLGYTF.

This chain links TRBV7-7 with TRBJ2-3, with a weak D call TRBD2 (6 bases). With 4 bases removed from V and 9 bases from J, the gap between germline ends came to 14 bases. The CDR3 runs 13 residues. CDR1 and CDR2 (germline): SSHAT, FNYEAQ (reference sequence). This chain's CDR3 is CASSSRPSETQYF. The CDR3 DNA sequence: TGTGCCAGCAGCTCTCGACCTAGCGAAACGCAGTATTTT. Using reference TRBV7-7 and TRBJ2-3 for the parts outside the CDR3, the full variable domain is GAGVSQSPRYKVTKRGQDVTLRCDPISSHATLYWYQQALGQGPEFLTYFNYEAQPDKSGLPSDRFSAERPEGSISTLTIQRTEQRDSAMYRCASSSRPSETQYFGPGTRLTVL.

This rearrangement joins TRBV11-2 to TRBJ1-1; unclear D gene. The CDR3 length is 14 residues. Germline V gene sequence: CDR1 SGHAT, CDR2 FQNNGV. The V gene lost 1 base and the J gene lost 4 bases, with 10 bases spanning the gap. The CDR3 here is CASSLVGGTTEAFF. The CDR3 bases are TGTGCCAGCAGCTTAGTAGGAGGTACCACTGAAGCTTTCTTT.

The rearrangement uses TRBV5-1 and TRBJ1-6; TRBD1 is a possible D gene (5 bases). V was shortened by 4 bases and J by 0 bases, with 14 bases between the two germline ends. From germline, CDR1 is SGHRS and CDR2 YFSETQ. This CDR3 spans 17 amino acids. CDR3 region: CASSAPQGGSYNSPLHF. CDR3 nucleotides: TGCGCCAGCAGCGCGCCCCAGGGAGGCTCCTATAATTCACCCCTCCACTTT.

The J gene is TRBJ2-7, the V gene TRBV7-2; perhaps TRBD2 as D (7 bases). V was shortened by 3 bases and J by 2 bases, with 14 bases between the two germline ends. Germline CDR1 is SGHTA and CDR2 is FQGNSA. CDR3 length: 15 residues. The CDR3 DNA is TGTGCCAGCAGCTTTTCCGGGGGGCCGGCCTACGAGCAGTACTTC. This translates into CASSFSGGPAYEQYF.

Details on this clone: Other nucleotide sequences in the sample specify the same CDR3. The chain links TRBV5-1 to TRBJ2-2; D remains unclear. Germline V CDR1 and CDR2: SGHRS, YFSETQ. Trimming left V 0 bases short and J 3 bases short, with 3 bases between. CDR3 length equals 13 residues. As DNA, the CDR3 is TGCGCCAGCAGCTTGGCCGACACCGGGGAGCTGTTTTTT. This translates into CASSLADTGELFF.

The chain employs TRBV29-1 and TRBJ2-7; 7 bases match TRBD1. Germline V gene data show CDR1 as SQVTM and CDR2 as ANQGSEA. With V trimmed by 0 bases and J by 1 base, 6 bases remained unmatched. This CDR3 has 15 amino acids. The CDR3 DNA sequence: TGCAGCGTTGAAGATCCTAGGGGACAGTCCTACGAGCAGTACTTC. It is translated as CSVEDPRGQSYEQYF.

This sequence joins TRBV5-1 and TRBJ2-2, with no clear D. The CDR3 is made up of 16 amino acids. Per germline, CDR1 SGHRS and CDR2 YFSETQ. The V and J ends lost 0 bases and 0 bases respectively, with 9 bases between them. The CDR3 region is CASSLAATANTGELFF. For the CDR3, the DNA is TGCGCCAGCAGCTTGGCCGCAACGGCGAACACCGGGGAGCTGTTTTTT.

This chain connects TRBV6-5 to TRBJ2-3; 7 positions match TRBD1. J gave up 6 bases and V 0 bases, and 9 bases lay outside the gene matches. CDR3 length: 16 residues. Germline V gives CDR1 MNHEY, CDR2 SVGAGI. The CDR3 sequence is CASSYSSRGWEDTQYF. The CDR3 DNA reads as TGTGCCAGCAGTTACTCGTCCAGGGGGTGGGAGGATACGCAGTATTTT.

The gene calls are TRBV24-1 and TRBJ1-1; maybe TRBD1 (5 bases). This CDR3 contains 15 residues. V lost 5 bases and J 1 base, leaving 13 bases between the germline ends. CDR1 KGHDR and CDR2 SFDVKD come from the germline V gene. CDR3 bases: TGTGCCACCAGTGCGGGGGGTGAGGGGAACACTGAAGCTTTCTTT. Amino acids: CATSAGGEGNTEAFF.

The chain is built from TRBV6-6 and TRBJ2-1; TRBD1 aligns across 8 bases. The germline CDR1 and CDR2 sequences are MNHNY and SVGAGI (reference sequence). Germline trimming cut 6 bases from V and 6 bases from J; bases unmatched to any gene: 7. The CDR3 runs to 14 residues. CDR3 sequence: CASRTGTGGNEQFF. The DNA of the CDR3 is TGTGCCAGCAGGACCGGGACAGGCGGCAATGAGCAGTTCTTC.

This chain uses TRBV7-8 with TRBJ2-5; a possible D gene is TRBD1 (5 bases). The CDR3 loop spans 14 amino acids. V dropped 2 bases and J dropped 3 bases, with 10 bases sitting between them. Looked up from germline, CDR1 is SGHVS and CDR2 is FQNEAQ. The DNA of the CDR3 is TGTGCCAGCAGCTTAAGGGCAGGGAAAGAGACCCAGTACTTC. Translated, it gives CASSLRAGKETQYF. Using reference TRBV7-8 and TRBJ2-5 for the parts outside the CDR3, the full variable domain is GAGVSQSPRYKVAKRGQDVALRCDPISGHVSLFWYQQALGQGPEFLTYFQNEAQLDKSGLPSDRFFAERPEGSVSTLKIQRTQQEDSAVYLCASSLRAGKETQYFGPGTRLLVL.

The sample holds one count of this clone. V and J are TRBV9 and TRBJ2-2, with no clear D. Germline V CDR1 and CDR2: SGDLS, YYNGEE. This CDR3 spans 15 amino acids. The germline V and J ends were trimmed by 0 bases and 3 bases, with 9 bases remaining between them. The CDR3 loop reads CASSVGRLDTGELFF. CDR3 sequence (DNA): TGTGCCAGCAGCGTAGGCAGGTTGGACACCGGGGAGCTGTTTTTT. The whole variable domain, remainder taken from reference TRBV9 and TRBJ2-2, is DSGVTQTPKHLITATGQRVTLRCSPRSGDLSVYWYQQSLDQGLQFLIQYYNGEERAKGNILERFSAQQFPDLHSELNLSSLELGDSALYFCASSVGRLDTGELFFGEGSRLTVL.

V gene TRBV5-5 combines with J gene TRBJ1-2, with TRBD1 matching over 10 bases. This CDR3 spans 17 amino acids. The germline V gene encodes CDR1 SGHKS and CDR2 YYEKEE (reference sequence). Germline trimming cut 3 bases from V and 3 bases from J; bases unmatched to any gene: 11. The CDR3 nucleotides read TGTGCCAGCAGCTCAAACCCTGTGACAGGGGGCGACTATGGCTACACCTTC. Its translation is CASSSNPVTGGDYGYTF. The variable domain in full, with the rest retrieved from reference TRBV5-5 and TRBJ1-2, is DAGVTQSPTHLIKTRGQQVTLRCSPISGHKSVSWYQQVLGQGPQFIFQYYEKEERGRGNFPDRFSARQFPNYSSELNVNALLLGDSALYLCASSSNPVTGGDYGYTFGSGTRLTVV.

V and J are TRBV7-3 and TRBJ1-1; perhaps TRBD1 as D (5 bases). This CDR3 spans 13 amino acids. Germline-derived CDR1 and CDR2 are SGHTA and FQGTGA. Deletions cut 7 bases from V and 6 bases from J, with 15 bases between. Here the CDR3 DNA reads TGTGCCAGCACCCCCGCTGAAGGGGCTGAAGCTTTCTTT. Translation gives CASTPAEGAEAFF. The variable domain in full, with the rest retrieved from reference TRBV7-3 and TRBJ1-1, is GAGVSQTPSNKVTEKGKYVELRCDPISGHTALYWYRQSLGQGPEFLIYFQGTGAADDSGLPNDRFFAVRPEGSVSTLKIQRTERGDSAVYLCASTPAEGAEAFFGQGTRLTVV.

This chain links TRBV12-3 or TRBV12-4 with TRBJ2-7; TRBD2 is a possible D gene (6 bases). This CDR3 comprises 11 residues. V was cut by 6 bases and J by 4 bases, with 7 bases left in between. The CDR3 sequence: CASSGGYEQYF. The CDR3 DNA sequence: TGTGCCAGCAGCGGGGGATACGAGCAGTACTTC.

This clone was recorded only once. The rearrangement joins TRBV6-5 to TRBJ1-5; TRBD1 is a possible D gene (5 bases). Trimming took 5 bases from V and 4 from J, leaving 12 bases between them. The germline V gene has CDR1 MNHEY and CDR2 SVGAGI. The CDR3 sequence is 14 residues long. In DNA form, the CDR3 reads TGTGCCAGCAGTCGGACAAAATATAATCAGCCCCAGCATTTT. Translating it yields CASSRTKYNQPQHF.

The CDR3 spells CATEQGARGTEAFF. The CDR3 DNA reads TGTGCCACCGAGCAGGGGGCGCGGGGCACTGAAGCTTTCTTT. The chain carries TRBV19 and TRBJ1-1; 8 bases map to TRBD1. V was pared by 10 bases and J by 4 bases, with 11 bases of the junction left unmatched. There are 14 residues in the CDR3. Looked up from germline, CDR1 is LNHDA and CDR2 is SQIVND (reference sequence).

V is TRBV7-2 and J is TRBJ1-3, with D unclear. The CDR3 sequence is 14 residues long. Germline lookup yields CDR1 SGHTA and CDR2 FQGNSA. V lost 4 bases and J lost 1, with 8 bases in between. In nucleotides, the CDR3 is TGTGCCAGCAGCTCTTCGGGTTCTGGAAACACCATATATTTT. Amino acid sequence: CASSSSGSGNTIYF.

The chain employs TRBV5-1 and TRBJ2-1, with a possible D match to TRBD2 (6 bases). The CDR3 covers 14 residues. Germline-derived CDR1 and CDR2 are SGHRS and YFSETQ. Trimming took 3 bases from V and 7 from J, leaving 14 bases between them. The CDR3 loop reads CASSSRGTINEQFF. The CDR3 coding sequence is TGCGCCAGCAGCTCTCGCGGGACGATTAATGAGCAGTTCTTC.

The CDR3 region has the DNA TGTGCCAGCAGACCCACAGGGGGCTCCTACAATGAGCAGTTCTTC. Translation gives CASRPTGGSYNEQFF. The chain employs TRBV6-5 and TRBJ2-1; 8 nucleotides line up with TRBD1. The V gene end was trimmed by 6 bases and the J gene end by 0 bases; junction bases not matched to a gene: 4. Germline V CDR1 and CDR2: MNHEY, SVGAGI. The CDR3 length is 15 residues.